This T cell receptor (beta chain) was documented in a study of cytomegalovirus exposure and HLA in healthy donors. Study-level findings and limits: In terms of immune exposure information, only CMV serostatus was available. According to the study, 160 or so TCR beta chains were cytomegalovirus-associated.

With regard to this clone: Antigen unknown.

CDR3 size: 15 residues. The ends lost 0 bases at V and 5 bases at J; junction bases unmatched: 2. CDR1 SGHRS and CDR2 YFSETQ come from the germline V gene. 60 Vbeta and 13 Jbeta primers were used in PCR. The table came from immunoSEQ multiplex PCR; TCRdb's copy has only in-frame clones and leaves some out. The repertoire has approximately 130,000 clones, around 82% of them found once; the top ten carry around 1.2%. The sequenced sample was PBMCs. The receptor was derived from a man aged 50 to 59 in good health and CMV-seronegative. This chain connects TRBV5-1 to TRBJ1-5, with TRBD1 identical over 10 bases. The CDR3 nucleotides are TGCGCCAGCAGCTTGGGCGGGACAGGGGATCAGCCCCAGCATTTT. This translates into CASSLGGTGDQPQHF.